This passage covers 20 T cell receptor beta chains from one sample sequenced in a study of blood T cell repertoires in COVID-19. Produced via immunoSEQ multiplex PCR; TCRdb's table is partial and in-frame only. The data contain under 300,000 clones, 85% of them singletons. Sequenced sample: peripheral blood. Receptors originate from a woman aged 55-75 years with active or convalescent COVID-19.

The chain employs TRBV5-1 and TRBJ1-2; D unclear. Germline assignment: CDR1 SGHRS and CDR2 YFSETQ. Trimming stripped 0 bases from V and 3 bases from J, with 12 bases between. The CDR3 loop spans 15 amino acids. CDR3: CASSLAGGSYYGYTF. The CDR3 DNA sequence: TGCGCCAGCAGCTTGGCCGGAGGGAGTTACTATGGCTACACCTTC.

V usage is TRBV5-1 and J usage is TRBJ2-3; 9 nucleotides line up with TRBD2. Germline CDR1 reads SGHRS; CDR2 reads YFSETQ. The CDR3 loop spans 14 amino acids. Trimming took 5 bases from V and 5 from J; bases not matched to a gene: 6. Here the CDR3 DNA reads TGCGCCAGCAGACTAGCGGGCGAGGTAGATACGCAGTATTTT. Translating it yields CASRLAGEVDTQYF.

In this sample, this clone turned up a few times. The V call is TRBV5-1, the J call TRBJ1-1; 7 bases fit TRBD1. The CDR3 has 15 amino acids. Germline V gives CDR1 SGHRS, CDR2 YFSETQ. The V and J ends lost 4 bases and 4 bases, in that order; junction bases with no gene match: 10. This CDR3 reads CASSRSTTGATEAFF. Here the CDR3 DNA reads TGCGCCAGCAGCCGGAGTACTACAGGGGCCACTGAAGCTTTCTTT.

This rearrangement joins TRBV5-1 to TRBJ2-2, with D possibly TRBD1 on 5 matching bases. V lost 0 bases and J lost 0, with 9 bases in between. The CDR3 is 16 amino acids. Germline CDR1 reads SGHRS; CDR2 reads YFSETQ. The CDR3 sequence is CASSLDLGANTGELFF. As DNA, the CDR3 is TGCGCCAGCAGCTTGGATTTAGGGGCGAACACCGGGGAGCTGTTTTTT.

The gene calls are TRBV29-1 and TRBJ2-3; 10 bases line up with TRBD1. Losses at the gene ends were 5 bases for V and 5 bases for J; bases not matched to a gene: 4. CDR1 SQVTM and CDR2 ANQGSEA come from the germline V gene. The CDR3 runs 13 residues. This chain's CDR3 is CSVRTGGGDTQYF. The CDR3, as DNA: TGCAGCGTTCGGACAGGGGGAGGAGATACGCAGTATTTT.

This clone occurred once. V and J are TRBV6-2 or TRBV6-3 and TRBJ2-1, with 13 bases identical to TRBD2. This CDR3 comprises 15 residues. Trimming cost V 2 bases and J 8 bases; bases outside gene matches: 3. Germline CDR1 reads MNHEY; CDR2 reads SVGEGT. The CDR3 DNA follows: TGTGCCAGCAGTTACCGGACTAGCGGGGGCGATGAGCAGTTCTTC. It translates to CASSYRTSGGDEQFF.

The chain uses TRBV19 and TRBJ2-1; 8 nucleotides align to TRBD2. The CDR3 consists of 14 residues. Germline lookup yields CDR1 LNHDA and CDR2 SQIVND (reference sequence). Trimming took 10 bases from V and 4 from J; bases not matched to a gene: 9. The CDR3 nucleotides are TGTGCCACCAGAAAGCGGGAGCGGTACAATGAGCAGTTCTTC. Encoded protein: CATRKRERYNEQFF.

This rearrangement joins TRBV24-1 to TRBJ2-3; possible D gene TRBD2, 6 bases. V was trimmed by 3 bases and J by 3 bases, leaving 24 bases between them. From germline, CDR1 is KGHDR and CDR2 SFDVKD. The CDR3 length is 19 residues. The CDR3 loop is CATSDPRKLAEGMTDTQYF. The CDR3 DNA reads TGTGCCACCAGTGATCCGCGGAAATTAGCGGAGGGTATGACAGATACGCAGTATTTT.

V and J are TRBV7-6 and TRBJ2-3; 10 bases match TRBD2. J was trimmed by 0 bases and V by 3 bases; bases with no gene match: 6. CDR3 length equals 17 residues. The germline V gene encodes CDR1 SGHVS and CDR2 FNYEAQ. The CDR3 loop is CASSLSSGSHSTDTQYF. DNA of the CDR3: TGTGCCAGCAGCTTGTCTAGCGGGAGCCATAGCACAGATACGCAGTATTTT.

The chain carries TRBV29-1 and TRBJ2-3, with D perhaps TRBD2 (5 bases). Per germline, CDR1 SQVTM and CDR2 ANQGSEA. This CDR3 is 15 amino acids long. Deletions cut 5 bases from V and 0 bases from J, with 15 bases between. The CDR3 DNA reads as TGCAGCGTTAAACTAGGAGCCCAAAGCACAGATACGCAGTATTTT. It is translated as CSVKLGAQSTDTQYF.

This clone was seen a few times. The V and J genes are TRBV3-1 (or the pseudogene TRBV3-2) and TRBJ2-2; a possible D gene is TRBD2 (5 bases). The CDR3 consists of 13 residues. CDR1 and CDR2 (germline): LGHDT, YNNKEL (reference sequence). Trimming took 2 bases from V and 5 from J, leaving 6 bases between them. In nucleotides, the CDR3 is TGTGCCAGCAGCCAAACTAGGACCGGGGAGCTGTTTTTT. It specifies CASSQTRTGELFF.

The chain carries TRBV19 and TRBJ1-6; D is perhaps TRBD1 (5 bases). Germline assignment: CDR1 LNHDA and CDR2 SQIVND (reference sequence). V lost 3 bases and J lost 10, with 16 bases in between. This CDR3 spans 15 amino acids. The CDR3 region is CASSMGGLMESPLHF. The DNA for the CDR3 is TGTGCCAGTAGTATGGGGGGACTGATGGAGTCACCCCTCCACTTT.

The chain joins TRBV6-6 to TRBJ2-2, with 8 bases that match TRBD1. CDR1 MNHNY and CDR2 SVGAGI come from the germline V gene (reference sequence). J was trimmed by 7 bases and V by 7 bases; bases with no gene match: 14. CDR3 length: 16 amino acids. The DNA of the CDR3 is TGTGCCAGCACCAGGGGGCAGGGCCCTGGGGGCGGGGAGCTGTTTTTT. Amino acids: CASTRGQGPGGGELFF.

V usage is TRBV20-1 and J usage is TRBJ1-5, with unresolved D. The germline V gene encodes CDR1 DFQATT and CDR2 SNEGSKA (reference sequence). The CDR3 has 14 residues. Trimming pared 3 bases from V and 4 bases from J, leaving 13 bases between. CDR3 in amino acids: CSASSRQLNQPQHF. DNA for the CDR3: TGCAGTGCTAGTTCGAGGCAGCTTAATCAGCCCCAGCATTTT.

The genes are TRBV21-1 and TRBJ2-1; the DNA was not used to check the table's D call, TRBD2. TRBV21-1 corresponds to a pseudogene. The CDR3 contains 15 residues. CDR3 nucleotide sequence: TGTGCCAGCAGCAAAAGGAGGAGCTCCTACAATGAGCAGTTCTTC. Its translation: CASSKRRSSYNEQFF.

The chain has TRBV6-5 and TRBJ2-7; 9 bases line up with TRBD2. CDR1 is MNHEY, CDR2 SVGAGI, per germline. CDR3 length equals 14 residues. V was pared by 5 bases and J by 0 bases, with 2 bases of the junction left unmatched. This CDR3 reads CASSPGLASYEQYF. CDR3 DNA: TGTGCCAGCAGTCCGGGACTAGCCTCCTACGAGCAGTACTTC.

The table lists this clone with a few counts. The same CDR3 arises from other DNA sequences in this sample as well. The J gene is TRBJ1-2, the V gene TRBV28; D perhaps matches TRBD1 (5 bases). Germline V gene sequence: CDR1 MDHEN, CDR2 SYDVKM. The CDR3 spans 12 residues. V shed 3 bases and J shed 8 bases, with 10 bases lying between them. The CDR3 DNA follows: TGTGCCAGCAGTTTGCGGGGCGGGGGCTACACCTTC. Translating it yields CASSLRGGGYTF.

The genes are TRBV7-3 and TRBJ2-4; a weak D match, TRBD1 (5 bases). Per the germline V gene, CDR1 is SGHTA and CDR2 is FQGTGA. Trimming shortened V by 3 bases and J by 5 bases, and 8 bases separated the two germline ends. The CDR3 spans 13 residues. Here the CDR3 reads CASSLDNQNIQYF. The CDR3, as DNA: TGTGCCAGCAGCTTGGACAACCAAAACATTCAGTACTTC. The full variable domain, in which reference TRBV7-3 and TRBJ2-4 provide the parts outside the CDR3, is GAGVSQTPSNKVTEKGKYVELRCDPISGHTALYWYRQSLGQGPEFLIYFQGTGAADDSGLPNDRFFAVRPEGSVSTLKIQRTERGDSAVYLCASSLDNQNIQYFGAGTRLSVL.

This chain joins TRBV18 and TRBJ1-1, with D possibly being TRBD1 (6 bases). The germline V and J ends were trimmed by 0 bases and 5 bases, with 13 bases remaining between them. Germline assignment: CDR1 KGHSH and CDR2 LQKENI. CDR3 length: 15 amino acids. CDR3 nucleotides: TGTGCCAGCTCACCACCTCCAGGGGCGAGAACTGAAGCTTTCTTT. Its translation: CASSPPPGARTEAFF. Looking up the rest from reference TRBV18 and TRBJ1-1 gives the full variable domain: NAGVMQNPRHLVRRRGQEARLRCSPMKGHSHVYWYRQLPEEGLKFMVYLQKENIIDESGMPKERFSAEFPKEGPSILRIQQVVRGDSAAYFCASSPPPGARTEAFFGQGTRLTVV.

J is TRBJ2-1 and V is TRBV19; TRBD1 agrees at 12 bases. Germline trimming cut 5 bases from V and 7 bases from J; bases unmatched to any gene: 3. This CDR3 is built from 14 residues. Germline V lookup: CDR1 LNHDA, CDR2 SQIVND (reference sequence). CDR3 protein: CASSSGQGANEQFF. The CDR3 DNA reads TGTGCCAGTAGTTCGGGACAGGGGGCTAATGAGCAGTTCTTC.